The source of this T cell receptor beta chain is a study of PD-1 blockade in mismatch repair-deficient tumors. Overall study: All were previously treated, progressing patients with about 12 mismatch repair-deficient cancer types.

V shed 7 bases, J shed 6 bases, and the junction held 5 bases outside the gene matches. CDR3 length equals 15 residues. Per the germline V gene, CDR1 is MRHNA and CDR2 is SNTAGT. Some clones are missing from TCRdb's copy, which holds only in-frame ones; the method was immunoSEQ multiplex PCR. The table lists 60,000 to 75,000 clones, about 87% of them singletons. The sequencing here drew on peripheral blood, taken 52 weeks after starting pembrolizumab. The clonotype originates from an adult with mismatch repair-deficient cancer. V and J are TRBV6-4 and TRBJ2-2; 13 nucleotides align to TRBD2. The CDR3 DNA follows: TGTGCCAGCACGGGGACTAGCGGGAAGCCCGGGGAGCTGTTTTTT. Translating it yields CASTGTSGKPGELFF.